This is a list of T cell receptor beta chains from one sample in a study of T cell responses to AZD1222 COVID-19 vaccine. Measured with immunoSEQ multiplex PCR; TCRdb has only the in-frame clones, and not every one. The sample holds 100,000 to 120,000 clones, about nine tenths seen once. Sequenced here: peripheral blood, sampled on day 0 of AZD1222 vaccination. The receptor set was obtained from an adult in good health. The CDR3 runs from the conserved cysteine through the conserved F or W. A D gene is named only where the DNA matches it firmly. Size is stated for part of the rows, as once, few or many counts, or as a class when the clone is expanded.

size	V	J	D	DNA	CDR3
.	TRBV19	TRBJ1-5	.	TGTGCCAGTAGGTACAGGGAGTTAAATCAGCCCCAGCATTTT	CASRYRELNQPQHF
few	TRBV7-6	TRBJ1-6	.	TGTGCCAGCAGCCTACTACCCGATAATTCACCCCTCCACTTT	CASSLLPDNSPLHF
.	TRBV7-9	TRBJ1-2	.	TGTGCCAGCAGCTCGGGACGGTTCTATGGCTACACCTTC	CASSSGRFYGYTF
.	TRBV5-5	TRBJ1-2	TRBD1	TGTGCTACAGGACAGGGTAACTATGGCTACACCTTC	CATGQGNYGYTF
.	TRBV25-1	TRBJ1-2	.	TGTGCCAGCAGTGAAGAGGTCAACTATGGCTACACCTTC	CASSEEVNYGYTF
.	TRBV13	TRBJ1-2	.	TGTGCCAGCAGCTTAGGGCGTTCGGGACTCAACCGGGGCTATGGCTACACCTTC	CASSLGRSGLNRGYGYTF
.	TRBV7-9	TRBJ1-2	.	TGTGCCAGCAGCTTAGGGGCCGAGTTAGCTAACTATGGCTACACCTTC	CASSLGAELANYGYTF
.	TRBV19	TRBJ2-2	.	TGTGCCAGTACCAGGACGACGAACACCGGGGAGCTGTTTTTT	CASTRTTNTGELFF
.	TRBV9	TRBJ1-5	TRBD1	TGTGCCAGCAGCGAGAGGACAGGCCAGCCCCAGCATTTT	CASSERTGQPQHF
.	TRBV7-9	TRBJ2-5	.	TGTGCCAGCAGCTTAGGTTTAGCGGTTCGTGAGACCCAGTACTTC	CASSLGLAVRETQYF
.	TRBV18	TRBJ2-5	.	TGTGCCAGCTCACCACCGGGCCAAGAGACCCAGTACTTC	CASSPPGQETQYF
.	TRBV4-1	TRBJ2-1	.	TGCGCCAGCAGCCAAGTCGGCCTACCCCTTACCGATGAGCAGTTCTTC	CASSQVGLPLTDEQFF
.	TRBV7-9	TRBJ1-4	.	TGTGCCAGCAGCTTAGTTGTGGAATTGGCTAATGAAAAACTGTTTTTT	CASSLVVELANEKLFF
.	TRBV18	TRBJ1-2	TRBD1	TGTGCCAGCTCACCAGAGGGACAGGTGACTCCCGACACCTTC	CASSPEGQVTPDTF
once	TRBV2	TRBJ2-7	TRBD1	TGTGCCAGCGCTCCGACAGGGGTCGAGCAGTACTTC	CASAPTGVEQYF
.	TRBV30	TRBJ1-6	.	TGTGCCTGGAGTGTACCAGGACAGTATTCACCCCTCCACTTT	CAWSVPGQYSPLHF
once	TRBV5-6	TRBJ2-2	.	TGTGCCAGCAGCTACACAAGATCCACCGGGGAGCTGTTTTTT	CASSYTRSTGELFF
once	TRBV19	TRBJ1-6	.	TGTGCCAGTAGTACGACTCGCTCCTATAATTCACCCCTCCACTTT	CASSTTRSYNSPLHF
.	TRBV5-1	TRBJ1-2	.	TGCGCCAGCAGCCCCCTCCTCAACTCCGGGTATTCCACCTTC	CASSPLLNSGYSTF
.	TRBV13	TRBJ2-7	TRBD1	TGTGCCAGCAGCTTAGGAGGGGGCCTCTCCTACGAGCAGTACTTC	CASSLGGGLSYEQYF
.	TRBV7-6	TRBJ2-5	.	TGTGCCAGCAGCTTAGGGGGCTCTAGTAGCACCCAGTACTTC	CASSLGGSSSTQYF
.	TRBV7-6	TRBJ2-7	TRBD2	TGTGCCAGCAGCTTAGGGCCTAGCGGGAGCTACGAGCAGTACTTC	CASSLGPSGSYEQYF
.	TRBV10-3	TRBJ1-3	.	TGTGCCATCAGTGAGTTCCGAGATCCCTCTGGAAACACCATATATTTT	CAISEFRDPSGNTIYF
.	TRBV5-1	TRBJ2-1	TRBD2	TGCGCCAGCAGGGGACTAGCGGGGCCCTACAATGAGCAGTTCTTC	CASRGLAGPYNEQFF
.	TRBV19	TRBJ1-1	.	TGTGCCAGTAGTATCGGTGCCTGGGACACTGAAGCTTTCTTT	CASSIGAWDTEAFF
once	TRBV10-1	TRBJ2-5	.	TGCGCCAGCAGTGGGGCAATCCAAGAGACCCAGTACTTC	CASSGAIQETQYF
.	TRBV6-1	TRBJ2-7	.	TGTGCCAGCAGTGAAGTTGGGGGCACCTACGAGCAGTACTTC	CASSEVGGTYEQYF
few	TRBV6-6	TRBJ1-2	TRBD1	TGTGCCAGCAGTCGAACCCTGACAGGGGCGTCCTATGGCTACACCTTC	CASSRTLTGASYGYTF
.	TRBV24-1	TRBJ2-2	.	TGTGCCACCAGTGACCAGGGGCCACCAAACACCGGGGAGCTGTTTTTT	CATSDQGPPNTGELFF
.	TRBV5-1	TRBJ1-1	.	TGCGCCAGCAGCCCCGGACAGTTAACCAACACTGAAGCTTTCTTT	CASSPGQLTNTEAFF
.	TRBV7-2	TRBJ2-7	TRBD2	TGTGCCAGCAGATTCAGACTAGCGGGTGCCTACGAGCAGTACTTC	CASRFRLAGAYEQYF
.	TRBV10-1	TRBJ2-1	TRBD2	TGCGCCAGCAGCCCCGGGACTAGCGGGATGGTCCCCTACAATGAGCAGTTCTTC	CASSPGTSGMVPYNEQFF
few	TRBV6-4	TRBJ2-1	TRBD2	TGTGCCAGCAGGGCTAGCGGGGGCGCCTACAATGAGCAGTTCTTC	CASRASGGAYNEQFF
.	TRBV5-1	TRBJ1-2	.	TGCGCCAGCAGCTTGGGAGCCACCAGCGACGGTGGCTACACCTTC	CASSLGATSDGGYTF
.	TRBV6-4	TRBJ1-2	.	TGTGCCAGCAGCCCGTTTGCCAGGGAGGTCTATGGCTACACCTTC	CASSPFAREVYGYTF
.	TRBV25-1	TRBJ1-1	TRBD1	TGTGCCAGCACCCCAGGGGGAGGTTTAACTGAAGCTTTCTTT	CASTPGGGLTEAFF
.	TRBV29-1	TRBJ1-1	.	TGCAGCGTTGCAGGGAGAAGTAGGACTGAAGCTTTCTTT	CSVAGRSRTEAFF
.	TRBV2	TRBJ2-7	.	TGTGCCAGCAGTGCAGGGAGAACTCTCTACGAGCAGTACTTC	CASSAGRTLYEQYF
few	TRBV15	TRBJ1-2	TRBD1	TGTGCCACCAGCGGAGTGGGACAGCCGACTGAGGTCTACACCTTC	CATSGVGQPTEVYTF
few	TRBV5-1	TRBJ2-7	.	TGCGCCAGCAGCTTGGCCCTGGGTATCTACGAGCAGTACTTC	CASSLALGIYEQYF
.	TRBV5-4	TRBJ1-1	.	TGTGCCAGCAGCTTGGCGGGGAACACTGAAGCTTTCTTT	CASSLAGNTEAFF
.	TRBV11-2	TRBJ2-3	TRBD1	TGTGCCAGCAGCTCAATACAGGGGCCCGCAGATACGCAGTATTTT	CASSSIQGPADTQYF
few	TRBV25-1	TRBJ2-1	.	TGTGCCAGCAGTTACAATGAGCAGTTCTTC	CASSYNEQFF
.	TRBV7-6	TRBJ2-5	.	TGTGCCAGCAGCTTAGTTAAGGGAGAGACCCAGTACTTC	CASSLVKGETQYF
.	TRBV7-2	TRBJ1-1	TRBD1	TGTGCCAGCAGCTCACGACAGGGGACGAACACTGAAGCTTTCTTT	CASSSRQGTNTEAFF
.	TRBV28	TRBJ1-1	TRBD1	TGTGCCAGCTCAACCCCGAGGACAGGGGTCACTGAAGCTTTCTTT	CASSTPRTGVTEAFF
.	TRBV18	TRBJ1-2	TRBD1	TGTGCCAGCTCACCCTTGGGACAGGGGGCAAAGAGGGCCTATGGCTACACCTTC	CASSPLGQGAKRAYGYTF
once	TRBV25-1	TRBJ1-1	TRBD1	TGTGCCAGCAGTGGGACAGGGAGGAACACTGAAGCTTTCTTT	CASSGTGRNTEAFF
.	TRBV5-8	TRBJ1-2	.	TGTGCCAGCAGCTTGATATCTGGCTACACCTTC	CASSLISGYTF
few	TRBV7-9	TRBJ2-7	TRBD1	TGTGCCAGCAGCAAAGACAGGGCCTACGAGCAGTACTTC	CASSKDRAYEQYF
.	TRBV6-6	TRBJ1-6	.	TGTGCCAGCAGCCAGGACATTAGCAATTCACCCCTCCACTTT	CASSQDISNSPLHF
.	TRBV2	TRBJ2-1	TRBD2	TGTGCCAGCAGAGCGGGGGGTATCGAGCAGTTCTTC	CASRAGGIEQFF
.	TRBV18	TRBJ2-5	.	TGTGCCAGCTCACCCTCGGGGGAGACCCAGTACTTC	CASSPSGETQYF
.	TRBV18	TRBJ2-7	TRBD1	TGTGCCAGCTCACCACGGACAGGTTCCTATTACGAGCAGTACTTC	CASSPRTGSYYEQYF
few	TRBV6-1	TRBJ2-7	TRBD2	TGTGCCAGCAGTGAAGTGGCGGGAGCTTCCTACGAGCAGTACTTC	CASSEVAGASYEQYF